This T cell receptor beta chain originates from a study of glioma-infiltrating T cells (dated by TCRdb to the mid-2010s). Context from the whole study: Glioma tissue, non-neoplastic brain tissue and matched peripheral blood mononuclear cells were used as sources from which TCR alpha- and beta-chain repertoires were sequenced. Each tissue-infiltrating repertoire was compared with the same patient's peripheral blood repertoire to measure divergence between tissue and blood T-cell populations. The paired cohort was made up of three low-grade glioma patients, under ten primary glioblastoma patients and three non-glioma patients who contributed non-neoplastic brain tissue.

Points the paper makes about the study in general: Only a very small number of CDR3 sequences turned up in both tissue and blood, a result put down to high CDR3 diversity combined with limited sampling. VJ-independent divergence between tissue and blood was lower than expected in non-neoplastic patients but higher than expected in all gliomas, particularly low-grade gliomas. Small numbers underpinned the group comparisons: roughly eight glioblastoma patients, three low-grade glioma patients and three non-neoplastic patients.

CDR1 and CDR2 are drawn from the germline V gene (reference sequence): LNHDA, SQIVND. The junction carries 11 bases between V and J, which are trimmed by 5 bases and 1 base respectively. Including the terminal cysteine and phenylalanine, the CDR3 comprises 14 residues. The kept DNA is CDR3 alone, 42 bases in frame from the first base. As for this clonotype: The target of this receptor is not known. The input lacks base qualities; no much larger clone sits a single base away.

TCR alpha and beta CDR3 regions were amplified with the iRepertoire nested amplicon-rescue multiplex PCR (arm-PCR) platform from RNA. For one-step reverse transcription and amplification, roughly 100-450 ng of tissue mRNA or PBMC total RNA was used as input. Following bead purification, Illumina adapters were added through a secondary multiplex PCR, and the libraries were then gel-purified between 200 and 400 bp. Libraries carried internal 6-nucleotide barcodes used for demultiplexing. Libraries were sequenced on an Illumina MiSeq with 2x220 or 2x250 nucleotide paired-end reads. The authors processed their data as follows. Paired reads were merged using FLASH 1.2.11 and aligned with BWA-MEM to the GRCh37 human genome, and TRA and TRB reads were then extracted. For V and J assignment, an IMGT-derived reference of cassette sequences and CDR3 motifs that included pseudogenes was used. Reads were translated in three frames, and productive CDR3s were defined as those with a C...FGXG motif and no stop codons. Unique combinations of V-J cassette pair and CDR3 amino acid sequence were defined as clonotypes. Filtering of reads was based on Hamming distance, with the threshold set by the sequence error rate of each sample in mapped regions. TCRdb cleaned the public reads at Q25 with fastp, built clones with MiXCR and kept in-frame beta chains. Rows matching on CDR3 protein sequence are summarized as one entry with the most common DNA and genes. TCRdb, not the authors, supplied the V and J calls. The sample data list about 130,000 distinct CDR3 sequences, and approximately 26% of these were observed just once. The biggest ten clones account for roughly 29% of the sample.

The rearrangement combines TRBV19 with TRBJ1-1, with the identity of the D gene unclear. The sequenced material came from glioma tissue, nonneoplastic brain tissue, or PBMCs (not recorded which). This receptor was obtained from a human donor with low-grade glioma or glioblastoma, undergoing nonglioma brain surgery, or in good health (not recorded which). The base sequence is TGTGCCAGTAGTCCCCGGACGCCGAACACTGAAGCTTTCTTT. This translates into CASSPRTPNTEAFF.